This entry lists 16 T cell receptor beta chains sequenced from one sample in a study of shared clonotypes between healthy human individuals. Produced via immunoSEQ multiplex PCR; TCRdb's table is partial and in-frame only. The top ten clones hold roughly 1.5% of a sample with approximately 980,000 clones, 76% of them seen once. Sequenced material: memory CD4+ T cells sorted from blood. Described subset: CD45RA-negative fraction. These receptors came from a man younger than 35 in good health.

The V and J genes are TRBV6-1 and TRBJ2-1; no definite D call. The CDR3 runs to 15 residues. V dropped 6 bases and J dropped 0 bases, with 12 bases sitting between them. Germline CDR1 and CDR2: MNHNS and SASEGT. CDR3 in amino acids: CASRASYSSYNEQFF. The CDR3 bases are TGTGCCAGCAGGGCTTCTTATAGCTCCTACAATGAGCAGTTCTTC.

On this clone itself: This CDR3 is also generated by other DNA sequences in the sample. The J gene is TRBJ1-6, the V gene TRBV30, with 7 bases that match TRBD1. The length of the CDR3 is 13 residues. CDR1 and CDR2 from the germline V gene are GTSNPN and SVGIG (reference sequence). The V segment lost 3 bases and the J segment 7 bases; nucleotides outside the gene matches: 3. CDR3: CAWSGQANSPLHF. The CDR3 bases are TGTGCCTGGAGCGGACAGGCCAATTCACCCCTCCACTTT.

V gene TRBV5-1 combines with J gene TRBJ2-7; no clear D. Germline assignment: CDR1 SGHRS and CDR2 YFSETQ. The CDR3 runs to 13 residues. V was pared by 4 bases and J by 7 bases, with 15 bases between. CDR3 region: CASSKELVGEQYF. The CDR3, as DNA: TGCGCCAGCAGCAAAGAACTCGTCGGGGAGCAGTACTTC.

The chain carries TRBV18 and TRBJ1-3; D remains ambiguous. Looked up from germline, CDR1 is KGHSH and CDR2 is LQKENI. CDR3 length equals 16 residues. The V gene lost 3 bases and the J gene lost 0 bases, with 12 bases spanning the gap. CDR3 region: CASSPLSAGSGNTIYF. CDR3 nucleotides: TGTGCCAGCTCACCCCTATCGGCGGGCTCTGGAAACACCATATATTTT. Using reference TRBV18 and TRBJ1-3 for the parts outside the CDR3, the full variable domain is NAGVMQNPRHLVRRRGQEARLRCSPMKGHSHVYWYRQLPEEGLKFMVYLQKENIIDESGMPKERFSAEFPKEGPSILRIQQVVRGDSAAYFCASSPLSAGSGNTIYFGEGSWLTVV.

The chain employs TRBV7-2 and TRBJ1-2, with D possibly TRBD1 on 5 matching bases. The length of the CDR3 is 13 residues. Trimming left V 1 base short and J 9 bases short, with 12 bases between. From germline, CDR1 is SGHTA and CDR2 FQGNSA. Written as DNA, the CDR3 is TGTGCCAGCAGCTTAGAACAGGAAAGTAGCTACACCTTC. Residues: CASSLEQESSYTF.

The rearrangement joins TRBV7-2 to TRBJ2-2; a possible D gene is TRBD2 (5 bases). V lost 0 bases and J lost 6, with 8 bases in between. This CDR3 region has 14 residues. Per germline, CDR1 SGHTA and CDR2 FQGNSA. CDR3 amino acids: CASSLAMGAGELFF. The CDR3 coding sequence is TGTGCCAGCAGCTTAGCGATGGGAGCCGGGGAGCTGTTTTTT.

The chain employs TRBV19 and TRBJ1-6, with D tentatively TRBD1 (5 bases). The CDR3 loop spans 15 amino acids. Germline V lookup: CDR1 LNHDA, CDR2 SQIVND (reference sequence). V lost 4 bases and J 4 bases, leaving 11 bases between the germline ends. The DNA of the CDR3 is TGTGCCAGTAGTAAGGTACAGGATTATAATTCACCCCTCCACTTT. Residues: CASSKVQDYNSPLHF. The whole variable domain, filled in from reference TRBV19 and TRBJ1-6, reads DGGITQSPKYLFRKEGQNVTLSCEQNLNHDAMYWYRQDPGQGLRLIYYSQIVNDFQKGDIAEGYSVSREKKESFPLTVTSAQKNPTAFYLCASSKVQDYNSPLHFGNGTRLTVT.

Only a few counts were recorded for this clone. The gene calls are TRBV7-6 and TRBJ1-1, with D maybe TRBD1 (6 bases). This CDR3 contains 14 residues. The V and J ends lost 1 base and 3 bases respectively, with 9 bases between them. Germline CDR1 reads SGHVS; CDR2 reads FNYEAQ. CDR3 sequence reads: CASSLVPGDTEAFF. In nucleotides, the CDR3 is TGTGCCAGCAGCTTAGTTCCAGGGGACACTGAAGCTTTCTTT.

This clone has just one count. Other DNA sequences in this sample translate to the same CDR3. The chain recombines TRBV7-2 with TRBJ1-2; 9 bases fit TRBD1. From germline, CDR1 is SGHTA and CDR2 FQGNSA. CDR3 length: 13 amino acids. V lost 6 bases to trimming and J lost 3 bases; unmatched junction nucleotides: 2. Here the CDR3 reads CASRDRGDYGYTF. The CDR3 DNA reads as TGTGCCAGCAGGGACAGGGGAGACTATGGCTACACCTTC.

The rearrangement uses TRBV5-4 and TRBJ2-1; TRBD1 matches at 8 bases. J lost 7 bases, V lost 1 base, and 7 bases had no gene match. The CDR3 has 15 residues. Germline loops: CDR1 SGHNT, CDR2 YYREEE (reference sequence). Here the CDR3 DNA reads TGTGCCAGCAGCTTGACAGGGGGTCTGGGGAATGAGCAGTTCTTC. Residues: CASSLTGGLGNEQFF.

The chain has TRBV4-3 and TRBJ1-5, with D uncertain. The ends were cut back, 0 bases at V and 5 bases at J, with 17 bases in the middle. CDR3 length: 17 residues. Germline V gene sequence: CDR1 LGHNA, CDR2 YSLEER. The CDR3 reads CASSQDALGSKYQPQHF. CDR3 sequence (DNA): TGCGCCAGCAGCCAAGATGCCTTGGGGAGTAAATATCAGCCCCAGCATTTT.

The rearrangement joins TRBV30 to TRBJ2-1, with D hard to call. Germline lookup yields CDR1 GTSNPN and CDR2 SVGIG (reference sequence). The CDR3 has 13 residues. V dropped 0 bases and J dropped 9 bases, with 12 bases sitting between them. The CDR3 is CAWSVLAESEQFF. CDR3 bases: TGTGCCTGGAGTGTTTTGGCGGAGTCTGAGCAGTTCTTC.

The rearrangement uses TRBV19 and TRBJ1-5, with D hard to call. The ends were cut back, 4 bases at V and 7 bases at J, with 17 bases in the middle. The CDR3 contains 15 residues. Germline values: CDR1 LNHDA, CDR2 SQIVND (reference sequence). The CDR3 loop reads CASSTSATWQQPQHF. Written as DNA, the CDR3 is TGTGCCAGTAGTACATCTGCGACATGGCAGCAGCCCCAGCATTTT.

The rearrangement links TRBV7-2 to TRBJ1-2; D gene unclear. Germline CDR1 and CDR2: SGHTA and FQGNSA. Trimming pared 3 bases from V and 4 bases from J, leaving 6 bases between. This CDR3 comprises 12 residues. The DNA for the CDR3 is TGTGCCAGCAGCTTTAGGTCCTATGGCTACACCTTC. Protein product: CASSFRSYGYTF.

The count of this clone is one. The chain links TRBV11-3 to TRBJ1-6; D is unresolved. Trimming left V 0 bases short and J 10 bases short, with 19 bases between. This CDR3 is built from 17 residues. Germline V gene sequence: CDR1 SGHNT, CDR2 YENEEA. Written as DNA, the CDR3 is TGTGCCAGCAGCTTAGATCCCCCGGGGTCTAGAACCTCACCCCTCCACTTT. Translated: CASSLDPPGSRTSPLHF.

In its sample, this clone was seen once. The chain employs TRBV5-5 and TRBJ2-2; D ambiguous. V was trimmed by 0 bases and J by 0 bases, leaving 6 bases between them. CDR1 is SGHKS and CDR2 is YYEKEE in the germline V gene (reference sequence). The CDR3 runs to 15 residues. In DNA form, the CDR3 reads TGTGCCAGCAGCTTGGGCGGTGCGAACACCGGGGAGCTGTTTTTT. Its protein is CASSLGGANTGELFF.